This T cell receptor (beta chain) emerged from a study of cytomegalovirus exposure and HLA in healthy donors listed by TCRdb under 2017. In terms of the full investigation: According to an earlier analysis of 450 to 650 of the donors, 150 million to 200 million T cells yielded 117 million unique TCR beta sequences and less than 300 Gb of sequence data. An early release covering just under 650 HLA-typed donors comprised approximately 290 gigabases of sequencing data and roughly 85 million unique TCR sequences. Of the roughly 390 genotyped donors, roughly 85% fell in the genetic ancestry cluster associated with self-reported Caucasian donors. The study was designed to test whether signatures of past pathogen exposure could be identified by cataloging public T cell receptors. The study used immunosequencing to profile the T cell repertoires of some 600 subjects and linked those repertoires to cytomegalovirus serostatus. Besides the first cohort of 500 to 700 subjects, a separate validation cohort made up of over 95 different subjects was used. To predict cytomegalovirus infection status, the study brought together high-throughput TCR immunosequencing, statistical association of individual TCRs with disease status, and machine learning. A later analysis re-analyzed previously published TCR beta repertoires from several hundred donors and added high-resolution HLA genotyping to study TCR occurrence patterns. The later analysis used no new phenotypic data to find candidate immune exposures, relying instead on TCR beta sequences and their occurrence across donors. An earlier analysis of nearly 600 of the donors applied high-throughput TCR beta sequencing to assess whether each TCR beta V gene segment acted as functional or pseudogenic. Donor age, sex, ethnicity and CMV serostatus were compiled alongside the repertoire data. In a later genetic analysis, genome-wide SNP genotypes for about 65% of the 666 donors were used, and that subset was treated as a discovery cohort. Every repertoire in the discovery cohort had been generated on one and the same sequencing platform. Class I and class II HLA loci were covered by the typing at four-digit resolution. The number of typed donors differed by locus: roughly 620-640 for A, B, C, DRB1 and DQB1; about 520 for DQA1; some 590 for DPA1; and 400 to 480 for DPB1. Four to six DR-DQ haplotypes were handled as single units for association and clustering, since linkage in the cohort was strong. On average, around 230,000 unique TCR beta nucleotide sequences were sequenced per donor among some 430 genotyped donors of the cohort, with approximately 18% of those sequences being non-productive.

CDR1 and CDR2 are read off the germline V gene (reference sequence) as SGHNT and YYREEE. The cysteine opens and the phenylalanine closes a CDR3 of 15 amino acids. Just CDR3 DNA is preserved here, 45 bases in frame from base 1. V is trimmed back by 2 bases and J by 6 bases, and the junction contains 11 bases that no gene match accounts for. What the authors observed across the whole study: The only immune exposure information available for the cohort was CMV serostatus. A later genetic analysis reported fewer N-insertions in productive TCRs among donors in an Asian-associated ancestry cluster than the roughly 700-donor mean. Sequencing depth was assumed to be roughly uniform across donors in the presence/absence analyses, though that assumption may not hold. A further reported finding was that TCR beta sequences accurately predicted the HLA-A and HLA-B alleles for most subjects in the first cohort. A few of the identified cytomegalovirus-associated TCR beta chains were confirmed in vitro to be specific for cytomegalovirus antigens. HLA typing was unavailable for some donors at each locus, so association tests used only the typed subset. The authors suggested that the approach could potentially be generalized to other disease states and immunological phenotypes. Specific HLA alleles were associated with more than 15,000 TCR beta sequences at a false discovery rate of 0.05 in a later analysis. In a later analysis, TCR association rates were found to vary across HLA loci, with the most associated TCRs seen for DRB1 alleles and the fewest for HLA-C alleles. A cluster of highly shared sequence variants was judged likely to represent a technical artifact of the sequencing pipeline. In a later genetic analysis, a missense DCLRE1C variant was associated with V-gene and J-gene trimming of TCR beta chains, and the association was replicated in an independent cohort. In a later analysis, most CMV-associated TCR beta chains were found to appear HLA-restricted, with HLA associations seemingly driven largely by CMV exposure. Over 15 rarely observed V segments, including chromosome 9 orphons, were excluded from the earlier analysis of a few hundred of the donors because counts were too low. Correlated functional status among segregating V segments might reflect linkage disequilibrium, but an unknown experimental factor could not be ruled out. When HLA alleles, especially DR and DQ, strongly co-occurred, TCR associations were difficult to assign to individual alleles. Some IMGT-functional V segments, including TRBV6-2 and TRBV6-3, could not be told apart with the 87-base-pair reads, so those segments were excluded. Most TCR sequences were observed very rarely across donors, whereas some public TCRs were present in many individuals. Cytomegalovirus status was reported to be diagnosed by the classifier with high specificity and sensitivity in both the original and validation cohorts. The study gave a list of some 150 TCR beta chains associated with cytomegalovirus. In a later analysis, HLA-associated TCR beta chains showed more clonal expansion and lower generation probabilities than non-associated chains that were equally common. A later analysis reported that several top co-occurrence clusters appeared linked to parvovirus B19, influenza, CMV and Epstein-Barr virus. The cohort was sequenced for TCR beta chains only, and without alpha or paired-chain data the features that could be detected were limited. An earlier analysis of several hundred of the donors showed that most TCR beta V segments appeared in productive rearrangements either about 90% or about 30% of the time, which broadly matched IMGT annotations.

Library preparation employed the immunoSEQ multiplex PCR assay. The multiplex PCR relied on a mix of 60 forward primers for TCR Vbeta segments and 13 reverse primers for TCR Jbeta segments. The CDR3 region of rearranged TCR beta genes was amplified from genomic DNA with a multiplex PCR assay. The amplified TCR beta libraries were sequenced on the Illumina HiSeq System as 87-base-pair reads. Under the source paper's analysis protocol: Across the 670 or so repertoires, a later analysis counted 78 million or so unique TCR beta chains, around 11 million of which were shared by at least two donors. To remove PCR and sequencing errors, raw reads were error-corrected and collapsed into unique sequences using a nearest-neighbor algorithm that merged closely related sequences. V, D and J gene segments were assigned by aligning CDR3 sequences to IMGT reference sequences. For a sequence to be retained, a match of at least six nucleotides to both a V gene segment and a J gene segment was required. Rearrangements were called productive when the CDR3 lacked stop codons and stayed in frame with V and J; all others were non-productive. CDR3 was defined according to IMGT convention as the region running from the second conserved V-encoded cysteine to the conserved J-encoded phenylalanine. The earlier analysis of about 610 of the donors excluded sequences that lacked an unambiguous match to a single V gene segment. In an earlier analysis of 450 to 700 of the donors, V segments were called functional above 56.7% productive rearrangements and were called segregating when the between-donor standard deviation exceeded 5%. To diagnose cytomegalovirus status from the catalog of TCR beta chain sequences, a statistical classification framework was built. V and J gene assignment, in a later analysis, came from comparing TCR nucleotide sequences with IMGT/GENE-DB human TR gene sequences. Using the TCRdist pipeline, a later analysis assigned CDR3 sequences along with most-parsimonious VDJ recombination scenarios. In a later analysis, every TCR beta chain was defined by the combination of its CDR3 amino acid sequence and its V-gene family, and reads without a unique V-gene family were dropped. As a way to deal with suspected cross-contamination and a sequencing artifact, a later analysis dropped hundreds of nucleotide sequences that were highly shared and had low generation probability. For each public chain, a later analysis derived a clonal expansion index from normalized ranks of inferred template counts within each repertoire. In a later analysis, generation probabilities were computed using a VDJ recombination model fitted to out-of-frame rearrangements, and the results were checked against IGoR. A later analysis scored TCR-TCR, TCR-HLA and TCR-CMV co-occurrence with hypergeometric tests, applying a repertoire-size bias correction to TCR pairs. In a later analysis, false discovery rates were estimated by permuting HLA or CMV assignments 20 times. In a later analysis, co-occurring TCRs were grouped using DBSCAN, and TCRdist sequence similarity was added for clustering within HLA-allele-positive subsets. For co-occurrence clustering, repertoires with fewer than 30,000 or more than 120,000 public chains were excluded, along with several repertoires with anomalous nucleotide sharing. TCRdb took over this immuneACCESS table, retaining in-frame rearrangements with V and J assigned. Such tables are incomplete; in checked studies, under half of the missing clones stem from an unresolved V gene, and the remainder is unexplained. V and J calls and clone size are as listed in that table; D and trimming were resolved from the DNA. This sample is represented by 140,000 or so clones; around 74% of them were singletons. Together, the top ten hold more than 3.5% of the sample.

In total, approximately 690 healthy bone marrow donors made up the cohort. All cohort members were sampled while nominally healthy, although unrecorded immune exposures were likely present. The donor tested CMV seropositive, placing the donor among the roughly 270 seropositive members of the cohort. A peripheral blood sample was collected from each donor, and TCR beta sequencing was performed on peripheral blood mononuclear cells. The Qiagen DNeasy Blood Extraction Kit was used to extract genomic DNA from the blood cell samples. Notes on this clone: There is no known antigen for this receptor. The sample holds no much larger clone one base away, and base qualities are not on file.

The sequence derives from a man between 18 and 29 years old in good health and CMV-seropositive. The rearranged chain carries TRBV5-4 and TRBJ2-7; TRBD2 aligns with 7 central bases. The sample consisted of PBMCs. The CDR3 protein sequence reads: CASSFSGRAGGEQYF. The nucleotides read TGTGCCAGCAGCTTCAGTGGGAGGGCCGGTGGCGAGCAGTACTTC.